These 19 T cell receptor beta chains were all obtained from the same sample, sequenced in a study of control samples from healthy donors and cancer patients. TCRdb's table, derived via immunoSEQ multiplex PCR, lists solely in-frame clones and lacks some. Among over 65,000 clones listed, around 94% were seen once. Sequenced material: blood. These receptors were collected from a woman between 40 and 55 years old in good health.

The DNA of the CDR3 is TGTGCCAGCAGCTTAGGGCTGGGGGGGACTATGAAAAACATTCAGTACTTC. Amino acids: CASSLGLGGTMKNIQYF. The V and J genes are TRBV11-2 and TRBJ2-4, with 7 bases identical to TRBD2. The CDR3 covers 17 residues. The germline CDR1 and CDR2 sequences are SGHAT and FQNNGV. V lost 1 base to trimming and J lost 4 bases; unmatched junction nucleotides: 10. The variable domain in full, completed from reference TRBV11-2 and TRBJ2-4, reads EAGVAQSPRYKIIEKRQSVAFWCNPISGHATLYWYQQILGQGPKLLIQFQNNGVVDDSQLPKDRFSAERLKGVDSTLKIQPAKLEDSAVYLCASSLGLGGTMKNIQYFGAGTRLSVL.

This chain's CDR3 is CASSPSGDSNQPQHF. CDR3 nucleotides: TGCGCCAGCAGTCCGAGCGGGGATAGCAATCAGCCCCAGCATTTT. The J gene is TRBJ1-5, the V gene TRBV5-1; D not certain. Germline CDR1 and CDR2: SGHRS and YFSETQ. CDR3 size: 15 residues. V gave up 5 bases and J gave up 0 bases, with 12 bases separating them.

The V and J genes are TRBV4-1 and TRBJ2-3; 10 bases are a match to TRBD2. The length of the CDR3 is 16 residues. Germline lookup yields CDR1 MGHRA and CDR2 YSYEKL. V shed 3 bases and J 6 bases; nucleotides not matched to a gene: 9. CDR3 sequence (DNA): TGCGCCAGCAGCCAGCTCAGCGGGGGGGCCCCGGATACGCAGTATTTT. Amino acids: CASSQLSGGAPDTQYF.

The J gene is TRBJ1-5, the V gene TRBV11-2, with 7 positions matching TRBD1. J was trimmed by 7 bases and V by 2 bases; bases with no gene match: 2. The CDR3 totals 13 residues. Per germline, CDR1 SGHAT and CDR2 FQNNGV. CDR3 residues: CASSLQGDQPQHF. CDR3 nucleotide sequence: TGTGCCAGCAGCTTACAGGGGGACCAGCCCCAGCATTTT.

V is TRBV18 and J is TRBJ1-5, with a possible D match to TRBD1 (5 bases). Germline lookup yields CDR1 KGHSH and CDR2 LQKENI. This CDR3 comprises 14 residues. The V end was cut by 4 bases, the J end by 5 bases, with 12 bases between. CDR3 in amino acids: CASSLGVADQPQHF. CDR3 nucleotides: TGTGCCAGCTCACTAGGGGTAGCAGATCAGCCCCAGCATTTT.

In DNA, the CDR3 is TGTGCCAGCAGTATCTCAGGGAGCTCCTACGAGCAGTACTTC. It is translated as CASSISGSSYEQYF. This chain uses TRBV6-5 with TRBJ2-7; D possibly matches TRBD1 or TRBD2 (5 bases each). Germline CDR1 MNHEY, CDR2 SVGAGI. The V gene lost 5 bases and the J gene lost 0 bases, with 11 bases spanning the gap. The CDR3 totals 14 residues.

V gene TRBV29-1 combines with J gene TRBJ2-3, with 9 bases aligning to TRBD2. Germline V gives CDR1 SQVTM, CDR2 ANQGSEA. CDR3 length equals 15 residues. The junction had 6 bases not matched to a gene; V was cut back by 3 bases and J by 2 bases. CDR3 sequence: CSVEWLAGITDTQYF. CDR3 in DNA: TGCAGCGTTGAGTGGCTAGCGGGGATCACAGATACGCAGTATTTT.

This clone was seen just once. The rearrangement uses TRBV2 and TRBJ1-5; 9 bases line up with TRBD1. V lost 4 bases to trimming and J lost 7 bases; unmatched junction nucleotides: 5. The V gene's germline CDR1 is SNHLY and CDR2 FYNNEI. The CDR3 is made up of 14 amino acids. CDR3 nucleotide sequence: TGTGCCAGCAGTGCACAGGGGGCTGAGCAGCCCCAGCATTTT. Protein product: CASSAQGAEQPQHF.

CDR3 bases: TGTGCCAGCAGTTACCCGGACAGGCGTCAGCCCCAGCATTTT. It is translated as CASSYPDRRQPQHF. The rearrangement links TRBV6-2 or TRBV6-3 to TRBJ1-5, with 7 bases lining up with TRBD1. Germline V gene sequence: CDR1 MNHEY, CDR2 SVGEGT. CDR3 length: 14 amino acids. V lost 2 bases to trimming and J lost 6 bases; unmatched junction nucleotides: 4.

The rearrangement links TRBV7-2 to TRBJ2-3; no firm D call. Germline V lookup: CDR1 SGHTA, CDR2 FQGNSA. The V gene lost 4 bases and the J gene lost 0 bases, with 8 bases spanning the gap. This CDR3 spans 14 amino acids. The CDR3 loop reads CASSSLTSTDTQYF. For the CDR3, the DNA is TGTGCCAGCAGCTCCTTAACAAGCACAGATACGCAGTATTTT.

The gene calls are TRBV7-9 and TRBJ1-1; tentatively, D is TRBD1 (6 bases). CDR1 is SEHNR, CDR2 FQNEAQ, per germline (reference sequence). The V and J ends lost 5 bases and 6 bases respectively, with 13 bases between them. The CDR3 is made up of 13 amino acids. The CDR3 sequence: CASSPRGRAEAFF. The CDR3 coding sequence is TGTGCCAGCAGCCCGAGGGGGAGGGCTGAAGCTTTCTTT.

The chain employs TRBV19 and TRBJ2-7; D is uncertain. Deletions cut 3 bases from V and 2 bases from J, with 8 bases between. Germline V gene sequence: CDR1 LNHDA, CDR2 SQIVND (reference sequence). This CDR3 is built from 13 residues. The CDR3 bases are TGTGCCAGTAGTATGAGTGTTACCTACGAGCAGTACTTC. Translating gives CASSMSVTYEQYF.

The chain links TRBV6-5 to TRBJ2-7; D may match TRBD1 or TRBD2 (5 bases each). Trimming stripped 1 base from V and 3 bases from J, with 16 bases between. The CDR3 contains 16 residues. Looked up from germline, CDR1 is MNHEY and CDR2 is SVGAGI. Written as DNA, the CDR3 is TGTGCCAGCAGTTACTTCGGCCTGGGACGGATCTACGAGCAGTACTTC. Amino acids: CASSYFGLGRIYEQYF.

The rearrangement uses TRBV25-1 and TRBJ1-2; D is ambiguous. This CDR3 spans 15 amino acids. V shed 3 bases and J shed 3 bases, with 14 bases lying between them. The germline V gene encodes CDR1 MGHDK and CDR2 SYGVNS. The CDR3 sequence is CASSDSSNSDYGYTF. DNA of the CDR3: TGTGCCAGCAGTGACTCTTCGAACAGTGACTATGGCTACACCTTC.

This clone came up a few times. This rearrangement joins TRBV6-4 to TRBJ2-1, with 9 nucleotides matching TRBD2. The CDR3 contains 16 residues. The junction had 7 bases not matched to a gene; V was cut back by 0 bases and J by 7 bases. Germline V lookup: CDR1 MRHNA, CDR2 SNTAGT. The CDR3 loop reads CASSDSSGSGRNEQFF. For the CDR3, the DNA is TGTGCCAGCAGTGACTCTAGCGGGAGTGGGAGGAATGAGCAGTTCTTC.

The CDR3 nucleotides read TGCGCCAGCAGCCAGTCCGGGACGGGGAACACTGAAGCTTTCTTT. Amino acid sequence: CASSQSGTGNTEAFF. This sequence joins TRBV4-1 and TRBJ1-1, with D maybe TRBD1 (5 bases). The CDR3 extends over 15 amino acids. With 3 bases removed from V and 1 base from J, the gap between germline ends came to 12 bases. Germline CDR1 reads MGHRA; CDR2 reads YSYEKL.

The chain employs TRBV5-1 and TRBJ1-1; D is unresolved. This CDR3 contains 13 residues. Between the trimmed V and J ends, which lost 1 base and 6 bases, there was a span of 10 bases. Germline assignment: CDR1 SGHRS and CDR2 YFSETQ. The CDR3 here is CASSLFSGSEAFF. The DNA for the CDR3 is TGCGCCAGCAGCTTGTTCAGCGGATCTGAAGCTTTCTTT.

This sequence joins TRBV4-2 and TRBJ1-2; tentative D call: TRBD1 (5 bases). The V gene lost 0 bases and the J gene lost 6 bases, with 14 bases spanning the gap. This CDR3 is 15 amino acids long. Germline V gene data show CDR1 as LGHNA and CDR2 as YNFKEQ. As DNA, the CDR3 is TGTGCCAGCAGCCAAGATTTTGGGCAGGGCCATGGCTACACCTTC. Protein sequence: CASSQDFGQGHGYTF.

The chain carries TRBV7-2 and TRBJ1-2; no clear D. The CDR3 extends over 15 amino acids. Trimming removed 4 bases at V and 0 bases at J, with 12 bases between. Germline V gene data show CDR1 as SGHTA and CDR2 as FQGNSA. This CDR3 reads CASSSREETNYGYTF. The CDR3 DNA is TGTGCCAGCAGCTCCAGAGAGGAGACTAACTATGGCTACACCTTC. The full variable domain, completed using reference TRBV7-2 and TRBJ1-2, is GAGVSQSPSNKVTEKGKDVELRCDPISGHTALYWYRQSLGQGLEFLIYFQGNSAPDKSGLPSDRFSAERTGGSVSTLTIQRTQQEDSAVYLCASSSREETNYGYTFGSGTRLTVV.